This T cell receptor (beta chain) stems from a study of T cells in Graves' hyperthyroidism and ophthalmopathy (dated by TCRdb to between 2018 and 2020). Notes on the research overall: Peripheral blood samples were taken at initial diagnosis, before any treatment was given. To identify distinguishing TCR V-J signatures, a discovery cohort of around 100 patients was used, comprising 40 to 45 with Graves' ophthalmopathy and 57 with stable Graves' hyperthyroidism. Whether ophthalmopathy could be predicted prospectively was tested in an independent validation cohort made up of roughly 19 hyperthyroidism patients plus 17 patients who later progressed to ophthalmopathy. For training and testing, the roughly 97 patients in the discovery cohort were randomly divided in a 7:3 ratio. In more than 5 Graves' hyperthyroidism patients, the study also compared T-cell repertoires from thyroid tissue with T-cell repertoires from blood. Once sampling was done, hyperthyroidism patients were given methimazole at a starting dose of 30 mg daily, whereas ophthalmopathy patients were given high-dose intravenous methylprednisolone. The paper reports TCR Vbeta CDR3 sequencing of more than 120 peripheral blood samples: approximately 41 ophthalmopathy, about 75 hyperthyroidism and 17 progressor patients. The study at large found these results: Most expanded thyroid clonotypes (frequency above 0.001) were also found in blood, which suggests that blood repertoires may mirror thyroid immune responses. During validation, the model predicted progression to ophthalmopathy a median of approximately 6.5 months ahead of onset, with almost 71% sensitivity and 72% to 80% specificity. No statistical method was used to fix the sample size in advance, and group allocation was not hidden from the investigators. Ophthalmopathy was separated from stable hyperthyroidism by a 13 V-J signature model, with approximately 89% sensitivity and about 81% specificity obtained in cross-validation and 80%/75% obtained in testing.

A patient counted as having stable Graves' hyperthyroidism if no progression to ophthalmopathy occurred over 18 months of follow-up. Hyperthyroidism patients were aged 18 to 65 years and newly diagnosed, with disease duration of less than 2 months. Any patient with an uncontrolled infection, another autoimmune disease, pregnancy or lactation was excluded. Diagnoses were based on clinical symptoms, serum thyroxine and TRAb, thyroid ultrasound and orbital computed tomography. PBMCs were isolated from more than 9 ml of fresh peripheral blood by Ficoll-Paque density gradient centrifugation. Total RNA was extracted using Trizol reagent, and RNA quality was assessed on an Agilent 2100 Bioanalyzer. This clonotype occurred many times. The target of this receptor is not known. No base quality information exists; no much larger clone differs at one position. The CDR3 runs 14 amino acids, cysteine and phenylalanine included. Just CDR3 DNA is preserved here, 42 bases in frame from base 1. At the junction V is shortened by 6 bases and J by 9 bases, with 20 bases in between. CDR1 and CDR2 (MDHEN, SYDVKM) derive from the germline V gene.

Amplification of TCR beta CDR3 regions was carried out from RNA transcripts. The TCR CDR3 was subjected to a first round of RT-PCR using the HTBI primer set and the Qiagen OneStep RT-PCR kit. The libraries were constructed in a second round of multiplex PCR and then size-selected and purified. Paired-end sequencing of the libraries was performed with 100 bp reads on an Illumina HiSeq2000. The study's own analysis went as follows. SOAPnuke was used to process the raw data, throwing out any read that contained adapters or uncalled bases, had a mean Phred below 15, or lacked an exact constant-primer or identifier match. COPE v1.2.5 was used to merge high-quality paired reads, and clonotypes were defined as unique nucleotide sequences. MiTCR v1.1 was used to align clonotypes to the IMGT TRBV, TRBD and TRBJ reference segments. The analysis included only V-J combinations with a frequency above 0.0001, which together covered 99.2% of the repertoires. The TCS score was defined as the ratio of F50 (clonal expansion) to E x V (chaos), calculated using BLOSUM62-based TCRdist between CDR3 peptides within each V-J. Welch's t-statistics and random forest reduced roughly 530 V-J features to fewer than 15, which were used in a naive Bayes classifier (R e1071). The public sequencing data were trimmed at Q25 with fastp and processed into clonotypes with MiXCR by TCRdb, which kept only in-frame beta chains. Records with the same CDR3 protein are collapsed into one entry carrying the most frequent genes and DNA. None of the V and J calls come from the authors' own analysis; TCRdb made them. The sample table lists 300,000 or so distinct CDR3 sequences, roughly 23% of them with a count of one. 50% to 65% of the sample is taken by the ten largest.

This sequence uses TRBV28 and TRBJ1-1; possibly the D gene is TRBD1, per 6 matching bases. What was sequenced was blood. This receptor was identified in a woman between 45 and 60 years old with Graves' hyperthyroidism. In nucleotides, the sequence is TGTGCCAGCAGCTATACGGGTCGAGGGGGGAAAGCTTTCTTT. The encoded protein is CASSYTGRGGKAFF.